The rows below give T cell receptor beta chains drawn from one sample of a study of blood T cells in healthy people across ages. TCRdb reprocessed the 5' RACE reads with MiXCR, giving one entry per CDR3 protein. Here the sample spans about 580,000 distinct CDR3 sequences, roughly 48% being singletons. The specimen sequenced was blood. The receptors shown here come from an older man in good health. CDR3s include the opening cysteine and the closing phenylalanine or tryptophan. Each record gives: J gene, clone size, V gene, D gene, CDR3 protein, CDR3 DNA. The D gene is left open where the match is weak. Not all rows give a size; the values are once, few, many and, for expanded clones, a class.

>TRBJ2-5|-|TRBV12-3/TRBV12-4|TRBD1
CASRTGGSYNEQYF
TGTGCCAGCAGGACAGGGGGGAGCTACAATGAGCAGTACTTC
>TRBJ2-7|once|TRBV7-8|TRBD1
CASSLARGQGVSYEQYF
TGTGCCAGCAGCTTAGCTAGGGGACAGGGGGTTTCCTACGAGCAGTACTTC
>TRBJ2-3|-|TRBV25-1|-
CASSEPYRGLDTQYF
TGTGCCAGCAGTGAACCCTATCGGGGATTGGATACGCAGTATTTT
>TRBJ2-3|many|TRBV6-6|-
CASSYAVWADTQYF
TGTGCCAGCAGTTACGCGGTTTGGGCAGATACGCAGTATTTT
>TRBJ1-4|-|TRBV2|-
CASSNGGKLFF
TGTGCCAGCAGCAACGGGGGTAAACTGTTTTTT
>TRBJ2-7|-|TRBV20-1|-
CSAAARVAYEQYF
TGCAGTGCTGCCGCACGTGTAGCCTACGAGCAGTACTTC
>TRBJ2-1|few|TRBV7-3|-
CASSSSPYNEQFF
TGTGCCAGCAGCTCCTCTCCCTACAATGAGCAGTTCTTC
>TRBJ2-1|many|TRBV7-9|-
CASSLGDDYNEQFF
TGTGCCAGCAGCTTGGGAGACGACTACAATGAGCAGTTCTTC
>TRBJ2-3|few|TRBV4-3|TRBD1
CASSQTGQNTDTQYF
TGCGCCAGCAGCCAAACGGGACAGAACACAGATACGCAGTATTTT
>TRBJ1-5|once|TRBV6-4|-
CASSDKADSNQPQHF
TGTGCCAGCAGTGACAAGGCGGACAGCAATCAGCCCCAGCATTTT
>TRBJ2-5|many|TRBV7-9|TRBD2
CASRGWRGIFQETQYF
TGTGCCAGCAGAGGATGGCGGGGGATCTTTCAAGAGACCCAGTACTTC
>TRBJ2-1|-|TRBV21-1|-
CASSDTQRADEQFF
TGTGCCAGCAGCGACACCCAGCGGGCCGATGAGCAGTTCTTC
>TRBJ2-1|-|TRBV6-2/TRBV6-3|-
CASSPHNNNEQFF
TGTGCCAGCAGTCCTCACAATAACAATGAGCAGTTCTTC
>TRBJ2-1|-|TRBV20-1|TRBD2
CSARDFGGDFYNEQFF
TGCAGTGCTAGAGATTTCGGGGGGGACTTCTACAATGAGCAGTTCTTC
>TRBJ2-7|few|TRBV7-2|TRBD2
CASSLREAGSEQYF
TGTGCCAGCAGCTTAAGGGAAGCGGGATCCGAGCAGTACTTC
>TRBJ2-4|-|TRBV29-1|-
CSVEGATKNIQYF
TGCAGCGTTGAGGGGGCAACCAAAAACATTCAGTACTTC
>TRBJ2-7|-|TRBV6-5|-
CVSRRDSYNEQYF
TGTGTCAGCCGTCGGGACTCTTACAATGAGCAGTACTTC
>TRBJ2-1|few|TRBV28|TRBD2
CASSVAGAGNEQFF
TGTGCCAGCAGTGTAGCGGGAGCGGGGAATGAGCAGTTCTTC
>TRBJ1-4|-|TRBV30|-
CAWKKGQSGEKLFF
TGTGCCTGGAAAAAAGGGCAGTCTGGGGAAAAACTGTTTTTT
>TRBJ2-7|many|TRBV29-1|-
CSASERFFNEQYF
TGCAGCGCATCGGAGCGGTTTTTCAACGAGCAGTACTTC
>TRBJ2-1|once|TRBV21-1|-
CASRRSDGGAGEQFF
TGTGCCAGCAGGAGGTCGGACGGGGGGGCAGGTGAGCAGTTCTTC
>TRBJ2-5|few|TRBV2|-
CASSVAPYQETQYF
TGTGCCAGCAGTGTTGCCCCCTACCAAGAGACCCAGTACTTC
>TRBJ2-7|once|TRBV4-2|TRBD1
CASSQEAGQATYEQYF
TGTGCCAGCAGCCAAGAAGCTGGACAGGCCACCTACGAGCAGTACTTC
>TRBJ1-1|-|TRBV12-3/TRBV12-4|-
CASGYRAGGSEAFF
TGTGCCAGCGGATACAGGGCAGGTGGCTCTGAAGCTTTCTTT
>TRBJ2-7|-|TRBV20-1|TRBD2
CSANILLAGVYEQYF
TGCAGTGCTAACATTTTGCTAGCGGGTGTCTACGAGCAGTACTTC
>TRBJ2-3|-|TRBV9|-
CASSALVDTQYF
TGTGCCAGCAGCGCGCTAGTGGATACGCAGTATTTT
>TRBJ2-1|few|TRBV7-9|-
CASSLTAAYNEQFF
TGTGCCAGCAGCTTAACCGCCGCGTACAATGAGCAGTTCTTC
>TRBJ1-5|many|TRBV2|-
CASSDGSYQPQHF
TGTGCCAGCAGTGACGGGAGTTATCAGCCCCAGCATTTT
>TRBJ1-4|-|TRBV28|-
CASRKQGGVEKLFF
TGTGCCAGCAGGAAACAGGGCGGTGTTGAAAAACTGTTTTTT
>TRBJ2-3|-|TRBV27|TRBD1
CASSRTGGFNTDTQYF
TGTGCCAGCAGTAGGACAGGGGGTTTCAACACAGATACGCAGTATTTT
>TRBJ2-3|few|TRBV7-9|TRBD2
CASSSMRGGETDTQYF
TGTGCCAGCAGCTCCATGAGGGGAGGGGAAACAGATACGCAGTATTTT
>TRBJ1-1|-|TRBV6-2/TRBV6-3|-
CASGEDGNTEAFF
TGTGCCAGCGGAGAGGACGGGAACACTGAAGCTTTCTTT
>TRBJ1-5|few|TRBV2|TRBD1
CASSEGQGEQPQHF
TGTGCCAGCAGTGAAGGGCAGGGGGAACAGCCCCAGCATTTT
>TRBJ1-1|few|TRBV7-9|TRBD1
CASSSRGTAWGNTEAFF
TGTGCCAGCAGCTCCCGGGGGACAGCATGGGGGAACACTGAAGCTTTCTTT
>TRBJ2-1|-|TRBV27|TRBD1
CASGRRDRGPPYEQFF
TGTGCCAGCGGACGCCGGGACAGGGGGCCTCCCTACGAGCAGTTCTTC
>TRBJ2-7|-|TRBV28|-
CASSTPGKAYEQYF
TGTGCCAGCAGTACACCCGGGAAGGCCTACGAGCAGTACTTC
>TRBJ2-3|few|TRBV6-6|-
CASSYPSKADTQYF
TGTGCCAGCAGCTACCCTTCCAAGGCAGATACGCAGTATTTT
>TRBJ2-5|-|TRBV20-1|-
CSARPTHNEQYF
TGCAGTGCTAGACCGACGCACAATGAGCAGTACTTC
>TRBJ2-1|few|TRBV24-1|-
CATSDPSRGGFNEQFF
TGTGCCACCAGTGATCCATCCCGAGGGGGGTTCAATGAGCAGTTCTTC
>TRBJ2-3|many|TRBV7-2|-
CATGRGLRADTQYF
TGTGCCACCGGCCGGGGTCTACGCGCAGATACGCAGTATTTT
>TRBJ2-5|-|TRBV29-1|-
CSVKASHQETQYF
TGCAGCGTTAAAGCAAGTCACCAAGAGACCCAGTACTTC
>TRBJ2-1|few|TRBV4-3|TRBD1
CASSLQDRGYNEQFF
TGCGCCAGCAGCCTACAGGACAGGGGGTACAATGAGCAGTTCTTC
>TRBJ2-1|-|TRBV3-1|-
CASSQQPGRSSHEQFF
TGTGCCAGCAGCCAACAGCCGGGACGGAGTTCTCATGAGCAGTTCTTC
>TRBJ1-4|-|TRBV6-2/TRBV6-3|-
CASSYDRRATNEKLFF
TGTGCCAGCAGTTACGACAGACGTGCAACTAATGAAAAACTGTTTTTT
>TRBJ2-5|once|TRBV6-2/TRBV6-3|-
CASSYSAGHQETQYF
TGTGCCAGCAGTTACTCTGCTGGGCATCAAGAGACCCAGTACTTC
>TRBJ2-5|few|TRBV20-1|TRBD2
CSAHSGGAQETQYF
TGCAGTGCTCATAGCGGGGGAGCCCAAGAGACCCAGTACTTC
>TRBJ2-1|-|TRBV6-2/TRBV6-3|TRBD2
CASSYSSGAYNEQFF
TGTGCCAGCAGTTACTCCAGCGGGGCCTACAATGAGCAGTTCTTC
>TRBJ2-1|few|TRBV7-3|-
CASSPSSSVSHEQFF
TGTGCCAGCAGTCCGAGCTCTTCGGTGTCGCATGAGCAGTTCTTC
>TRBJ2-5|-|TRBV12-3/TRBV12-4|TRBD1
CASRPGDRGKETQYF
TGTGCCAGCAGGCCCGGAGACAGGGGGAAAGAGACCCAGTACTTC
>TRBJ1-1|-|TRBV6-5|-
CASTPHGGSSRKEAFF
TGTGCCAGCACCCCACACGGGGGATCCTCCAGGAAGGAAGCTTTCTTT
>TRBJ2-1|-|TRBV7-2|-
CASSLTRRGTSNEQFF
TGTGCCAGCAGCTTAACTAGGAGGGGGACAAGTAATGAGCAGTTCTTC
>TRBJ2-2|few|TRBV6-6|-
CASRAPREDTGELFF
TGTGCCAGCAGGGCGCCGAGGGAGGACACCGGGGAGCTGTTTTTT
>TRBJ1-2|-|TRBV4-3|-
CASSQAGRRGYTF
TGCGCCAGCAGCCAAGCGGGGAGGCGAGGCTACACCTTC
>TRBJ2-1|few|TRBV6-2/TRBV6-3|-
CASSRPRNEQFF
TGTGCCAGCAGCCGACCCCGCAATGAGCAGTTCTTC
>TRBJ2-1|few|TRBV7-7|TRBD2
CASSLSREAPYNEQFF
TGTGCTAGCAGCTTATCGCGGGAGGCGCCCTACAATGAGCAGTTCTTC
>TRBJ2-7|-|TRBV20-1|-
CSAPPTHLRAYEQYF
TGCAGTGCCCCACCAACACACCTAAGGGCCTACGAGCAGTACTTC